Reported below is one T cell receptor beta chain. Germline CDR1 is LGHDT and CDR2 is YNNKEL (reference sequence). This CDR3 has 12 amino acids. With 5 bases removed from V and 10 bases from J, the gap between germline ends came to 12 bases. This sample was included in a study of blood T cell repertoires in COVID-19. Overall study: Whether acute or convalescent, the COVID-19 samples came from the United States, Italy and Spain. PBMCs, B-cell-depleted T cells, or T cells provided the cDNA or gDNA that made up the material.

As originally analysed: Estimation of nucleated cell counts relied on the amplification of reference gene primers. The protocol was immunoSEQ multiplex PCR, while the TCRdb copy is restricted to in-frame clones and leaves out a portion. V and J calls and clone size follow that table, whereas D and trimming were derived from the DNA. The top ten hold about 8.8% of the sample, which has fewer than 350,000 clones, approximately 89% seen once. The chain carries TRBV3-1 (or the pseudogene TRBV3-2) and TRBJ1-5; TRBD1 might be the D (5 bases). Sequenced input: peripheral blood. The TCR sequence derives from a man aged 40-49 years with active or convalescent COVID-19. The CDR3 region is CASSETGSPQHF. The CDR3 nucleotides are TGTGCCAGCAGCGAAACAGGTTCACCCCAGCATTTT.